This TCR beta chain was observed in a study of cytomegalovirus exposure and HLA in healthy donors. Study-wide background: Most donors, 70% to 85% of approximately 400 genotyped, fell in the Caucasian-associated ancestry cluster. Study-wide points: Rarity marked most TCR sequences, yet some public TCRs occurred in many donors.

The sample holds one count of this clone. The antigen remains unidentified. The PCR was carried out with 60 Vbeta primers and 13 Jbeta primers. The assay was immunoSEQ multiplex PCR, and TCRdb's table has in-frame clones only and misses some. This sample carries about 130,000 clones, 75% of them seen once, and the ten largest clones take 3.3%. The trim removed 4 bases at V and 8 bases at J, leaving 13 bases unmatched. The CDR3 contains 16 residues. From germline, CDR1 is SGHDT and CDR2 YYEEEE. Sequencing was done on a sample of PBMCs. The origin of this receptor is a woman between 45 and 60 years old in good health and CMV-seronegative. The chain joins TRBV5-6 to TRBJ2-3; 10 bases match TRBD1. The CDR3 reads CASSLPTGGVLATQYF. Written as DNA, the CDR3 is TGTGCCAGCAGCCTTCCGACAGGGGGCGTGTTGGCTACGCAGTATTTT.